This note documents a single T cell receptor (beta chain) sequence. The data derive from a study of blood T cell repertoires in COVID-19. Study at large: The United States, Italy and Spain supplied acute and convalescent COVID-19 samples. PBMCs, B-cell-depleted T cells, or T cells provided the cDNA or gDNA that made up the material.

In the study's own analysis: Amplified reference gene primers provided the basis for estimating nucleated cell counts. The data were produced by immunoSEQ multiplex PCR, yet TCRdb's version contains in-frame clones alone and is incomplete. V and J calls and clone size are those listed in that table; D and trimming were worked out from the DNA. The top ten clones hold approximately 6.2% of a sample with 250,000 or so clones, 80% to 90% of them seen once. Germline values: CDR1 LGHNA, CDR2 YSLEER. V lost 2 bases and J 4 bases, leaving 14 bases between the germline ends. CDR3 length equals 15 residues. The receptor was derived from a man between 60 and 75 years old with acute or convalescent COVID-19. Sequenced: peripheral blood. V gene TRBV4-3 combines with J gene TRBJ1-2, with no clear D. This CDR3 is CASSQYVGEGYGYTF. For the CDR3, the DNA is TGCGCCAGCAGCCAATACGTCGGGGAGGGCTATGGCTACACCTTC.